Sequencing of this TCR beta chain was carried out in a study of shared clonotypes between healthy human individuals. Study-wide results and limits: Although depth was large, rarefaction showed that sequencing of the sorted subsets was incomplete. Clonotype sharing among donors likely depends on sequencing depth. Some naive CD4 clonotypes, about 5%, turned up in common across a handful of donors.

The assay was carried out at the deep level. Produced via immunoSEQ multiplex PCR; TCRdb's table is partial and in-frame only. Of more than 1 million clones listed, approximately 80% are singletons. This CDR3 comprises 15 residues. V was clipped by 2 bases and J by 2 bases, with 13 bases between them. Germline CDR1 is MNHEY and CDR2 is SMNVEV (reference sequence). On this clone: Its antigen is not known.

The rearrangement joins TRBV27 to TRBJ2-7; D is possibly TRBD2 (6 bases). Sequenced input: memory CD4+ T cells from PBMCs. Subset noted: CD45RA-negative fraction. This receptor was taken from a man between 18 and 35 years old in good health. Some clones in this sample may be carry-over from other donors' samples. The chain's CDR3 is CASSLRREETYEQYF. The CDR3 nucleotides are TGTGCCAGCAGTTTAAGGCGGGAAGAGACCTACGAGCAGTACTTC.